This TCR beta chain derives from a study of cytomegalovirus exposure and HLA in healthy donors. Turning to this clone: What it recognizes is unknown. Different DNA sequences within this sample yield the same CDR3.

CDR3 size: 15 residues. The ends were cut back, 1 base at V and 4 bases at J, with 11 bases in the middle. Per germline, CDR1 SGHRS and CDR2 YFSETQ. It was healthy bone marrow donors who served as donors. Study results and caveats: Later findings reportedly placed an Asian-associated ancestry cluster below the approximately 670-donor mean for N-insertions.

The PCR was carried out with 60 Vbeta primers and 13 Jbeta primers. The repertoire was sequenced with immunoSEQ multiplex PCR; TCRdb's copy has only in-frame clones and lacks some. The sample carries roughly 97,000 clones, about 80% recorded once. The specimen sequenced was PBMCs. The TCR was taken from a woman under 30 in good health and CMV-seropositive. The chain couples TRBV5-1 to TRBJ2-2, with D unclear. CDR3 nucleotide sequence: TGCGCCAGCAGCTTGTCTGCAACTCCCACCGGGGAGCTGTTTTTT. Translated: CASSLSATPTGELFF. The full variable domain, rest sourced from reference TRBV5-1 and TRBJ2-2, is KAGVTQTPRYLIKTRGQQVTLSCSPISGHRSVSWYQQTPGQGLQFLFEYFSETQRNKGNFPGRFSGRQFSNSRSEMNVSTLELGDSALYLCASSLSATPTGELFFGEGSRLTVL.